The sequence of this T cell receptor (beta chain) was determined in a study of blood T cell repertoires in COVID-19. About the research overall: T cells, B-cell-depleted T cells, or PBMCs supplied cDNA or gDNA.

The germline V and J ends were trimmed by 5 bases and 3 bases, with 12 bases remaining between them. Germline V gene data show CDR1 as SNHLY and CDR2 as FYNNEI. This CDR3 has 14 residues. As handled by the study authors: Reference gene primer amplification in the assay estimated nucleated cell counts. The repertoire was sequenced with immunoSEQ multiplex PCR; TCRdb's copy has only in-frame clones and lacks some. The DNA was the basis for D and trimming; V, J and clone size are from that table. Here the sample spans roughly 200,000 clones, approximately 81% being singletons. Enrollment of patients from Seattle took place during active infection, with longitudinal follow-up.

The rearrangement uses TRBV2 and TRBJ2-3; D might be TRBD2 (6 bases). The specimen sequenced was peripheral blood. This clonotype originated in a person between 70 and 80 years old with COVID-19, enrolled during active disease. The CDR3 reads CASSRVAGTDTQYF. The DNA for the CDR3 is TGTGCCAGCAGTAGGGTCGCGGGAACAGATACGCAGTATTTT.